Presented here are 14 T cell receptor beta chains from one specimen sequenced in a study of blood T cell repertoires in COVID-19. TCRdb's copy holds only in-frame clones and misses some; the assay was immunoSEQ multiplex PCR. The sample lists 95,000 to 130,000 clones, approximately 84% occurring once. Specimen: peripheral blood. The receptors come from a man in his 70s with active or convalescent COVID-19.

DNA of the CDR3: TGTGCCAGCAGTTTCCGGGACTCCTACGAGCAGTACTTC. Its translation: CASSFRDSYEQYF. The chain couples TRBV27 to TRBJ2-7; tentative D call: TRBD2 (5 bases). Trimming stripped 3 bases from V and 0 bases from J, with 6 bases between. The CDR3 runs 13 residues. Looked up from germline, CDR1 is MNHEY and CDR2 is SMNVEV (reference sequence).

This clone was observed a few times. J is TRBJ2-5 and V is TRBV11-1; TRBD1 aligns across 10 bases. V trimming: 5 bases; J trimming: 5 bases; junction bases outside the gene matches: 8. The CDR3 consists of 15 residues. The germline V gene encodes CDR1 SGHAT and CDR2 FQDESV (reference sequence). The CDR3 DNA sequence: TGTGCCAGCAGCCCCAGACAGGGGGCTAGTGAGACCCAGTACTTC. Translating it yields CASSPRQGASETQYF.

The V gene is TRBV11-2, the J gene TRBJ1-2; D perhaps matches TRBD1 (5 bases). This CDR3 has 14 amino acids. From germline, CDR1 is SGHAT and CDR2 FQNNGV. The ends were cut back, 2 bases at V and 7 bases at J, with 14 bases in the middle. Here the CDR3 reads CASSLPGGKGGYTF. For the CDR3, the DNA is TGTGCCAGCAGCTTACCGGGGGGAAAGGGTGGCTACACCTTC.

As DNA, the CDR3 is TGCGCCAGCAGCCAAGAGGGACAGGGGAATGGCTACACCTTC. Its protein is CASSQEGQGNGYTF. The V call is TRBV4-3, the J call TRBJ1-2; TRBD1 agrees at 10 bases. Germline CDR1 reads LGHNA; CDR2 reads YSLEER. The CDR3 runs 14 residues. Losses at the gene ends were 0 bases for V and 6 bases for J; bases not matched to a gene: 1.

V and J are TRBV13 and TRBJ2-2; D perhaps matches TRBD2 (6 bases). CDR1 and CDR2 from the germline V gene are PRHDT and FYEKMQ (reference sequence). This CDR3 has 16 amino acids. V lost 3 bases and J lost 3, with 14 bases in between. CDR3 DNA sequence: TGTGCCAGCAGCTTTATCGGGGGAGGAGACACCGGGGAGCTGTTTTTT. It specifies CASSFIGGGDTGELFF.

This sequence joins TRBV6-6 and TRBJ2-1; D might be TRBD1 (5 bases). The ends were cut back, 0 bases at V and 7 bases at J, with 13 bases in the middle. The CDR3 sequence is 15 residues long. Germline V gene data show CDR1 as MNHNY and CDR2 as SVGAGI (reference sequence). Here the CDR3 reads CASSYSSGAPNEQFF. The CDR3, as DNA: TGTGCCAGCAGTTACTCAAGTGGGGCCCCAAATGAGCAGTTCTTC.

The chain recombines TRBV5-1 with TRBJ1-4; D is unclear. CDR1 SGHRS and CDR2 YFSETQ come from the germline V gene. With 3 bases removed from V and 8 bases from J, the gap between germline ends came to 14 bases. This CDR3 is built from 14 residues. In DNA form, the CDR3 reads TGCGCCAGCAGCTCGGGAGCCTTGATGGAAAAACTGTTTTTT. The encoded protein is CASSSGALMEKLFF.

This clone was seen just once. This CDR3 is CASSLGQRTNEQFF. CDR3 sequence (DNA): TGTGCCAGCAGTTTGGGACAACGAACTAATGAGCAGTTCTTC. The V call is TRBV28, the J call TRBJ2-1; TRBD1 might be the D (6 bases). Trimming took off 3 bases at V and 7 bases at J, with 13 bases between the two ends. Germline V lookup: CDR1 MDHEN, CDR2 SYDVKM. This CDR3 has 14 amino acids.

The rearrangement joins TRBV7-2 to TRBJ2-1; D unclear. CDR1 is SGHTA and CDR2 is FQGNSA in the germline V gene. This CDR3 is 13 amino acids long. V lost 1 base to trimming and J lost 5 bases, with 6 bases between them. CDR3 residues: CASSLGQNNEQFF. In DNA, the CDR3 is TGTGCCAGCAGCTTAGGTCAGAACAATGAGCAGTTCTTC.

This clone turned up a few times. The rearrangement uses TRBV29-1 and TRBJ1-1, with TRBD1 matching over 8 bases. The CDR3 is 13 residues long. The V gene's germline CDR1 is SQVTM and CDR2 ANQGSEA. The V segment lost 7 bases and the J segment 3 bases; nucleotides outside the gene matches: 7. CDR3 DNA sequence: TGCAGCGCCCGGACAGGGTTCGACACTGAAGCTTTCTTT. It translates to CSARTGFDTEAFF.

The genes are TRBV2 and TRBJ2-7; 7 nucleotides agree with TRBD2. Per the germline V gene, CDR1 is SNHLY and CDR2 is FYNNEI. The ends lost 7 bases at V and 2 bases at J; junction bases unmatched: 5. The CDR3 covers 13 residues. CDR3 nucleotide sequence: TGTGCCAGCAAGCCAGCGGGAACCTACGAGCAGTACTTC. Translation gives CASKPAGTYEQYF.

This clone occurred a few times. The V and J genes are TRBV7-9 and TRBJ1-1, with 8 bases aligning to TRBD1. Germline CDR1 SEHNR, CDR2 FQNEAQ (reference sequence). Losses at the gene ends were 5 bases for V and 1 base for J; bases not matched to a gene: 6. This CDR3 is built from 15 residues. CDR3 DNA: TGTGCCAGCAGCCCACGGGGACAGGCGAACACTGAAGCTTTCTTT. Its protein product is CASSPRGQANTEAFF.

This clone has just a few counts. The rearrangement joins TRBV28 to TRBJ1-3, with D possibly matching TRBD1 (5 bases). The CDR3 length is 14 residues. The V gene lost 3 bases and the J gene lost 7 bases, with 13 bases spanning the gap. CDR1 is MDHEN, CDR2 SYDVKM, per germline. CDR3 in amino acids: CASSFGGVGNTIYF. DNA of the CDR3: TGTGCCAGCAGTTTCGGGGGGGTCGGGAACACCATATATTTT.

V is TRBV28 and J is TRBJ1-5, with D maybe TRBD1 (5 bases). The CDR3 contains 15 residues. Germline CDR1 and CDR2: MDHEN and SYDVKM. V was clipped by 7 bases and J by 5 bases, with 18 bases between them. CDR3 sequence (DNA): TGTGCCAGCAACGCCCACCGGGACTCGGATCAGCCCCAGCATTTT. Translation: CASNAHRDSDQPQHF.